The sample holds a few counts of the clone carrying this T cell receptor beta chain. This specimen belongs to a study of CD8+CD57+ T cells in acquired aplastic anemia. With 5 bases clipped from V and 2 bases from J, the junction kept 9 bases outside the gene matches. There are 16 residues in the CDR3. The germline gives CDR1 MDHEN, CDR2 SYDVKM. All patients picked for sequencing had shown, by flow cytometry, an expansion of CD8+CD57+ cells. CDR3 and TCR beta VDJ profiling relied on genomic DNA as the template. TCRdb called the reads again in MiXCR, with one record for every CDR3 protein. In the table there are 190,000 or so distinct CDR3 sequences, roughly 50% of which are singletons.

The chain employs TRBV28 and TRBJ1-5; 7 bases are shared with TRBD1. The receptor was isolated from a human donor with aplastic anemia. Sequencing was performed on sorted CD4+, CD8+, or CD8+CD57+ T cells (not recorded which) from PBMCs. In DNA form, the CDR3 reads TGTGCCAGCAGTGAGACCCAGGGGGGTGGCAATCAGCCCCAGCATTTT. Translation: CASSETQGGGNQPQHF.